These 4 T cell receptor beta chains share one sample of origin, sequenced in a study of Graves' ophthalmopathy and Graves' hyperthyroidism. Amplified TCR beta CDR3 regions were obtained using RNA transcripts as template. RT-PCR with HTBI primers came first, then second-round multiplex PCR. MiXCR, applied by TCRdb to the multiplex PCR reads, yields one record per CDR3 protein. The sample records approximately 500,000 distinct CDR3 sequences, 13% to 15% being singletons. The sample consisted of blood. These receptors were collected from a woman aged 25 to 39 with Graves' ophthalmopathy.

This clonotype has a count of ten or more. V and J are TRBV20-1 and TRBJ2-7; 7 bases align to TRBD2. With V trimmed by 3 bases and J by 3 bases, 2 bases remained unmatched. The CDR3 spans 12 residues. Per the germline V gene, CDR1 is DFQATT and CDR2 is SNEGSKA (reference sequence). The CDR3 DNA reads TGCAGTGCTAGTGGGGGGGTCTACGAGCAGTACTTC. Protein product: CSASGGVYEQYF.

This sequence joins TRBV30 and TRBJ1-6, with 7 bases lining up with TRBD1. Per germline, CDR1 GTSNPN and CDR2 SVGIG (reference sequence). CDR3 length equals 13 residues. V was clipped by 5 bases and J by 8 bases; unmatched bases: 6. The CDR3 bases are TGTGCCTGGGGGACAGCCGACCATTCACCCCTCCACTTT. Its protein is CAWGTADHSPLHF.

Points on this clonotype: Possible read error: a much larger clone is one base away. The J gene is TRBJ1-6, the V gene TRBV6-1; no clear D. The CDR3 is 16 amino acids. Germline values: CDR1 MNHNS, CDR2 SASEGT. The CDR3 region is CASSDPAANVNLPLHF. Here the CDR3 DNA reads TGTGCCAGCAGTGACCCGGCTGCGAATGTTAATTTACCCCTCCACTTT.

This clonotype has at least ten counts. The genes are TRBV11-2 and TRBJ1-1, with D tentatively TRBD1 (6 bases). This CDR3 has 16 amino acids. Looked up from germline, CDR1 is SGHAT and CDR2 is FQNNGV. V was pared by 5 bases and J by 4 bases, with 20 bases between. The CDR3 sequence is CASSRTPGAVGTEAFF. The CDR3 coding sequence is TGTGCCAGCAGCCGAACTCCGGGGGCCGTTGGCACTGAAGCTTTCTTT.